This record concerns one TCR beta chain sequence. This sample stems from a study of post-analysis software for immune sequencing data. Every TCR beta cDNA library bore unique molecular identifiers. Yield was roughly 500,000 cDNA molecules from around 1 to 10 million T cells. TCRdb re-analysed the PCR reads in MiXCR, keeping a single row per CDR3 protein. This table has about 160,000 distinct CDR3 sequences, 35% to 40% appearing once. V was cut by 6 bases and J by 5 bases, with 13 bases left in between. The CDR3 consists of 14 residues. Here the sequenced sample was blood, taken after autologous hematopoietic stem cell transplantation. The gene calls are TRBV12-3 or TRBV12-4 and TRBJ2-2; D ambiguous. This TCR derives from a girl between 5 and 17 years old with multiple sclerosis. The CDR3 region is CASSLLAKTGELFF. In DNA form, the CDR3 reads TGTGCCAGCAGCCTACTTGCTAAAACCGGGGAGCTGTTTTTT.